Shown below are 19 T cell receptor beta chains from a single sample sequenced in a study of blood T cells in healthy people across ages. Next came a second PCR, run for about 7 to 12 cycles, which used a sample-barcoded 5' primer along with a J-beta primer mix. TCRdb fed the 5' RACE reads into MiXCR, producing one record per CDR3 protein. The table has about 570,000 distinct CDR3 sequences, 27% seen once. The sample taken for sequencing was blood. Receptors were obtained from a woman in her sixties or seventies in good health.

CDR3 sequence: CASSVGPNTEAFF. As DNA, the CDR3 is TGTGCCAGCAGCGTAGGGCCGAACACTGAAGCTTTCTTT. This chain joins TRBV9 and TRBJ1-1; D uncertain. Germline CDR1 and CDR2: SGDLS and YYNGEE. Trimming shortened V by 0 bases and J by 1 base, and 4 bases separated the two germline ends. The CDR3 totals 13 residues. The variable domain in full, completed from reference TRBV9 and TRBJ1-1, reads DSGVTQTPKHLITATGQRVTLRCSPRSGDLSVYWYQQSLDQGLQFLIQYYNGEERAKGNILERFSAQQFPDLHSELNLSSLELGDSALYFCASSVGPNTEAFFGQGTRLTVV.

The genes are TRBV3-1 and TRBJ2-3, with TRBD2 identical over 7 bases. J lost 0 bases, V lost 6 bases, and 15 bases had no gene match. The CDR3 totals 18 residues. CDR1 is LGHDT and CDR2 is YNNKEL in the germline V gene (reference sequence). CDR3 coding DNA: TGTGCCAGCAGTCCCTGGGATAGCGGGTTCTCTAGCACAGATACGCAGTATTTT. It translates to CASSPWDSGFSSTDTQYF.

This rearrangement joins TRBV27 to TRBJ1-1, with D perhaps matching TRBD1 (5 bases). Per the germline V gene, CDR1 is MNHEY and CDR2 is SMNVEV (reference sequence). V lost 3 bases to trimming and J lost 3 bases, with 11 bases between them. The CDR3 runs 14 residues. CDR3 bases: TGTGCCAGCAGTTTCGGGGGGATACACACTGAAGCTTTCTTT. It is translated as CASSFGGIHTEAFF.

As regards this clonotype: Germline and junction disagree at one end, which may indicate a read error. The rearrangement uses TRBV7-7 and TRBJ2-7; the match to TRBD1 covers 7 bases. Gene TRBJ2-5 matches the end of the DNA better, so the J call may be wrong. This CDR3 spans 16 amino acids. Germline-derived CDR1 and CDR2 are SSHAT and FNYEAQ (reference sequence). DNA for the CDR3: TGTGCTAGCAGCTTAGACGGCGGCAGGGGGCAAGAGACCCAGTACTTC. This codes for CASSLDGGRGQETQYF.

This clonotype appeared a few times. In nucleotides, the CDR3 is TGCAGTGCTAGAGATCGTAAGCGGGGGACAACGAGAGAGACCCAGTACTTC. This sequence encodes CSARDRKRGTTRETQYF. V is TRBV20-1 and J is TRBJ2-5; 8 bases fit TRBD2. The V gene's germline CDR1 is DFQATT and CDR2 SNEGSKA (reference sequence). The CDR3 consists of 17 residues. V was pared by 0 bases and J by 4 bases, with 13 bases of the junction left unmatched.

The chain joins TRBV5-1 to TRBJ2-1; the D gene is possibly TRBD2 (7 bases). Trimming pared 3 bases from V and 7 bases from J, leaving 20 bases between. The CDR3 extends over 16 amino acids. Germline CDR1 is SGHRS and CDR2 is YFSETQ. CDR3 in DNA: TGCGCCAGCAGCTACTCTGGTCGGGGGGCTGTTAATGAGCAGTTCTTC. Translation: CASSYSGRGAVNEQFF.

The chain has TRBV7-9 and TRBJ2-5; 8 bases match TRBD2. V lost 5 bases, J lost 4 bases, and 12 bases stayed unmatched. Germline-derived CDR1 and CDR2 are SEHNR and FQNEAQ (reference sequence). The CDR3 runs to 16 residues. The CDR3 protein is CASSLDLTSGLETQYF. The DNA of the CDR3 is TGTGCCAGCAGCCTCGACCTTACTAGCGGACTAGAGACCCAGTACTTC. The variable domain in full, completed from reference TRBV7-9 and TRBJ2-5, reads DTGVSQNPRHKITKRGQNVTFRCDPISEHNRLYWYRQTLGQGPEFLTYFQNEAQLEKSRLLSDRFSAERPKGSFSTLEIQRTEQGDSAMYLCASSLDLTSGLETQYFGPGTRLLVL.

This clonotype was picked up a small number of times. V usage is TRBV12-3 or TRBV12-4 and J usage is TRBJ2-5; 9 nucleotides line up with TRBD1. V shed 0 bases and J 4 bases; nucleotides not matched to a gene: 0. The CDR3 has 14 amino acids. DNA for the CDR3: TGTGCCAGCAGTTTAGCGACAGGGGGAGAGACCCAGTACTTC. It specifies CASSLATGGETQYF.

J is TRBJ1-2 and V is TRBV27, with D perhaps TRBD1 (5 bases). The CDR3 has 16 residues. V lost 2 bases and J lost 1, with 14 bases in between. Germline V gives CDR1 MNHEY, CDR2 SMNVEV (reference sequence). The CDR3 nucleotides read TGTGCCAGCAGTTTAACCCGATCCAGGGTTAACTATGGCTACACCTTC. This encodes CASSLTRSRVNYGYTF.

The rearrangement joins TRBV6-2 or TRBV6-3 to TRBJ1-1, with D possibly being TRBD1 (6 bases). The CDR3 is 15 residues long. The V end lost 4 bases, the J end lost 1 base, and 13 bases lay between the germline ends. Germline CDR1 is MNHEY and CDR2 is SVGEGT. CDR3 region: CASSSGGAGNTEAFF. CDR3 bases: TGTGCCAGCAGTTCTGGGGGCGCGGGGAACACTGAAGCTTTCTTT.

The chain has TRBV20-1 and TRBJ2-7; D possibly corresponds to TRBD2 (5 bases). In germline, CDR1 is DFQATT, CDR2 SNEGSKA (reference sequence). This CDR3 spans 13 amino acids. The CDR3 sequence is CSAPADGLYEQYF. CDR3 nucleotides: TGCAGCGCCCCGGCCGACGGACTCTACGAGCAGTACTTC.

The chain links TRBV4-3 to TRBJ2-6; TRBD1 matches at 7 bases. Germline-derived CDR1 and CDR2 are LGHNA and YSLEER. This CDR3 region has 16 residues. V was pared by 4 bases and J by 0 bases, with 3 bases of the junction left unmatched. The CDR3 DNA is TGCGCCAGCAGCCGCGACAGGGCCTCTGGGGCCAACGTCCTGACTTTC. Translating it yields CASSRDRASGANVLTF.

The chain joins TRBV21-1 to TRBJ1-4. TRBV21-1 corresponds to a pseudogene. The CDR3 sequence is 15 residues long. CDR3 sequence (DNA): TGTGCCAGCAGCAAAGGTGGCGTGATTAATGAAAAACTGTTTTTT. It translates to CASSKGGVINEKLFF.

The rearrangement links TRBV20-1 to TRBJ2-7; no reliable D call. CDR1 DFQATT and CDR2 SNEGSKA come from the germline V gene (reference sequence). The CDR3 runs 10 residues. With 5 bases removed from V and 7 bases from J, the gap between germline ends came to 9 bases. This CDR3 reads CSAVLGEQYF. CDR3 bases: TGCAGTGCTGTCCTGGGGGAGCAGTACTTC.

This clonotype was observed many times. V usage is TRBV12-3 or TRBV12-4 and J usage is TRBJ2-4; D call uncertain. V was clipped by 2 bases and J by 5 bases, with 7 bases between them. The CDR3 extends over 13 amino acids. In DNA, the CDR3 is TGTGCCAGCAGTTTAAACATGGAAAACATTCAGTACTTC. As protein: CASSLNMENIQYF.

The chain uses TRBV6-2 or TRBV6-3 and TRBJ1-1; D is uncertain. This CDR3 is built from 14 residues. In germline, CDR1 is MNHEY, CDR2 SVGEGT. The ends were cut back, 6 bases at V and 0 bases at J, with 11 bases in the middle. The CDR3 DNA follows: TGTGCCAGCAGAGCCAACAGATTGAACACTGAAGCTTTCTTT. The encoded protein is CASRANRLNTEAFF.

The V call is TRBV20-1, the J call TRBJ2-1; D is uncertain. The CDR3 spans 13 residues. V gave up 6 bases and J gave up 0 bases, with 9 bases separating them. Germline CDR1 reads DFQATT; CDR2 reads SNEGSKA (reference sequence). CDR3: CSAQSSSYNEQFF. The CDR3 nucleotides are TGCAGTGCGCAATCCAGCTCCTACAATGAGCAGTTCTTC.

A few counts support this clonotype. This chain links TRBV7-2 with TRBJ1-2, with D unresolved. CDR1 is SGHTA and CDR2 is FQGNSA in the germline V gene. V shed 0 bases and J shed 8 bases, with 13 bases lying between them. The CDR3 is made up of 14 amino acids. The CDR3 nucleotides are TGTGCCAGCAGCTTAGCCAGCCCTAGCACAGGCTACACCTTC. It is translated as CASSLASPSTGYTF.

This clonotype was detected only a few times. A read error may account for a junction end that differs from germline. V gene TRBV5-1 combines with J gene TRBJ2-4, with 9 nucleotides matching TRBD1. The CDR3 has 13 amino acids. Looked up from germline, CDR1 is SGHRS and CDR2 is YFSETQ. The CDR3 is CASSTRQGDIRYF. CDR3 bases: TGCGCCAGCAGCACCCGACAGGGGGACATTCGGTACTTC.